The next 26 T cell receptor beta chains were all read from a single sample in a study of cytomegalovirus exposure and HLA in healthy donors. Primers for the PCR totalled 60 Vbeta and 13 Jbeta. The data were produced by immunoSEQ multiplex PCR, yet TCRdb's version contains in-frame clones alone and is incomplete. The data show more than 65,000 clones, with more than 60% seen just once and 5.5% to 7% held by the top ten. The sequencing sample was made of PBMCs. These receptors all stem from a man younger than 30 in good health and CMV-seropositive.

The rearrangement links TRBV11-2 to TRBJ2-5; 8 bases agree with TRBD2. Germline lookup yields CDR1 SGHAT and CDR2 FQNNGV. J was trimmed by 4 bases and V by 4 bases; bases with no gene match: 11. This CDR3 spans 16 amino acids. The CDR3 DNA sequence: TGTGCCAGCAGCTCCGGACTAGCCTTTGCACTAGAGACCCAGTACTTC. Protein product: CASSSGLAFALETQYF.

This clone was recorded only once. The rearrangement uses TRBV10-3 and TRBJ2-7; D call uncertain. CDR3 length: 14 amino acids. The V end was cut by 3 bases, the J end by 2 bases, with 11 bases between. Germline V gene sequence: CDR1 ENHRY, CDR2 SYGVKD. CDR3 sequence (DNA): TGTGCCATCAGTGATAGACTCGAAACCTACGAGCAGTACTTC. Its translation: CAISDRLETYEQYF.

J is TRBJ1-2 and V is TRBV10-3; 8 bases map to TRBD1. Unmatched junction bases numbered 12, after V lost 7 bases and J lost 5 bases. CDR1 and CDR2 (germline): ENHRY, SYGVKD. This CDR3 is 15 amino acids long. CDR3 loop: CAIKGDRSFSYGYTF. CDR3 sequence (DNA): TGTGCCATCAAGGGGGACAGGAGCTTTTCTTATGGCTACACCTTC.

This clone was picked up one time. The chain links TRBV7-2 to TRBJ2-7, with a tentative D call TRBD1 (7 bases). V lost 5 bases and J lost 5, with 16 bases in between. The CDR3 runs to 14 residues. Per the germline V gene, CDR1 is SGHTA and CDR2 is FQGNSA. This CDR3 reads CASSEIRGADEQYF. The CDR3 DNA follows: TGTGCCAGCAGCGAGATCAGGGGGGCCGACGAGCAGTACTTC. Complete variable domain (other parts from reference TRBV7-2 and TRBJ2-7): GAGVSQSPSNKVTEKGKDVELRCDPISGHTALYWYRQSLGQGLEFLIYFQGNSAPDKSGLPSDRFSAERTGGSVSTLTIQRTQQEDSAVYLCASSEIRGADEQYFGPGTRLTVT.

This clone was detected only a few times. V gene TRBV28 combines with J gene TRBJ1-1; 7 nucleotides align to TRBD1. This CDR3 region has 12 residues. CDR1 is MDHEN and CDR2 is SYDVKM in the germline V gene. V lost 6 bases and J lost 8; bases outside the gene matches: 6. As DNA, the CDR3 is TGTGCCAGCAGGCCGACAGGGATGGAAGCTTTCTTT. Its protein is CASRPTGMEAFF.

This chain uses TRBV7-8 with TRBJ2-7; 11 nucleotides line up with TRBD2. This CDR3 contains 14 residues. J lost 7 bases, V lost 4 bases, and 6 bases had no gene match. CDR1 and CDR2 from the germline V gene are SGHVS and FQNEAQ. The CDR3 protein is CASSYGLAGGEQYF. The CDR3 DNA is TGTGCCAGCAGCTACGGACTAGCGGGTGGAGAGCAGTACTTC.

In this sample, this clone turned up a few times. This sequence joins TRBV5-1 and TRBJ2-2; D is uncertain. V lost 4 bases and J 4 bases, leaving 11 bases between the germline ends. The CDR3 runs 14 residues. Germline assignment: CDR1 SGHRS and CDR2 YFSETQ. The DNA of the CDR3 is TGCGCCAGCAGCCGCCTACCTAGCACCGGGGAGCTGTTTTTT. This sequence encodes CASSRLPSTGELFF. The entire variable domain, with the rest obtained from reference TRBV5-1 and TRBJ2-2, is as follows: KAGVTQTPRYLIKTRGQQVTLSCSPISGHRSVSWYQQTPGQGLQFLFEYFSETQRNKGNFPGRFSGRQFSNSRSEMNVSTLELGDSALYLCASSRLPSTGELFFGEGSRLTVL.

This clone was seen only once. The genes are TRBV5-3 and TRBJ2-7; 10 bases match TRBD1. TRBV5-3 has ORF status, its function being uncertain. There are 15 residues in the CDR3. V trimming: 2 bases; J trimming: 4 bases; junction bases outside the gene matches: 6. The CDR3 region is CARSFRDRGRYEQYF. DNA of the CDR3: TGTGCCAGAAGCTTCCGGGACAGGGGAAGGTACGAGCAGTACTTC.

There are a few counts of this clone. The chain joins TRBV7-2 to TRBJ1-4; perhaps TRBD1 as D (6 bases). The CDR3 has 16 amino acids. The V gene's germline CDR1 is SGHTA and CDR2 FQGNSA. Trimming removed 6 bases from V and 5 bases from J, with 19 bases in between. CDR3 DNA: TGTGCCAGCAGTTTGGGCCCCAGGGGCAAGAATGAAAAACTGTTTTTT. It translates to CASSLGPRGKNEKLFF. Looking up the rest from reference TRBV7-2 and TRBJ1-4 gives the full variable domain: GAGVSQSPSNKVTEKGKDVELRCDPISGHTALYWYRQSLGQGLEFLIYFQGNSAPDKSGLPSDRFSAERTGGSVSTLTIQRTQQEDSAVYLCASSLGPRGKNEKLFFGSGTQLSVL.

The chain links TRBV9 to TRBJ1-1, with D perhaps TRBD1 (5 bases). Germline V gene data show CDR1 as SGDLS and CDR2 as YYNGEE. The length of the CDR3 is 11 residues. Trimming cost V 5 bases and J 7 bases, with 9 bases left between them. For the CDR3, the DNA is TGTGCCAGCAGTAGGGGACTTGAAGCTTTCTTT. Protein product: CASSRGLEAFF.

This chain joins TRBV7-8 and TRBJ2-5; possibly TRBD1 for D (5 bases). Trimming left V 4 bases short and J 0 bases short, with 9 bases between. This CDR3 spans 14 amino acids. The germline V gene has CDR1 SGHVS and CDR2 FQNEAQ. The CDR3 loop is CASSSRQYQETQYF. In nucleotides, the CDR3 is TGTGCCAGCAGCTCCCGACAGTACCAAGAGACCCAGTACTTC.

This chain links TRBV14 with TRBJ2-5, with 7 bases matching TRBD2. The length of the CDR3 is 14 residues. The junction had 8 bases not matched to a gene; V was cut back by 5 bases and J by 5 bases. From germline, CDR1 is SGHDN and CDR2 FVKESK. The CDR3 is CASSAGLGRETQYF. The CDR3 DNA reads TGTGCCAGCAGCGCCGGACTAGGGAGGGAGACCCAGTACTTC. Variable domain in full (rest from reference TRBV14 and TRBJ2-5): EAGVTQFPSHSVIEKGQTVTLRCDPISGHDNLYWYRRVMGKEIKFLLHFVKESKQDESGMPNNRFLAERTGGTYSTLKVQPAELEDSGVYFCASSAGLGRETQYFGPGTRLLVL.

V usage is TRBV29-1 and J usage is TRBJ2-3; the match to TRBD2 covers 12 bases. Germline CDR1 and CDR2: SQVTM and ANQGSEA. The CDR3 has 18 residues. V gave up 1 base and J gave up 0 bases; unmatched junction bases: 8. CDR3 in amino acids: CSVEGTSGTLASTDTQYF. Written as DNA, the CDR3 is TGCAGCGTTGAAGGGACTAGCGGGACCTTGGCTAGCACAGATACGCAGTATTTT.

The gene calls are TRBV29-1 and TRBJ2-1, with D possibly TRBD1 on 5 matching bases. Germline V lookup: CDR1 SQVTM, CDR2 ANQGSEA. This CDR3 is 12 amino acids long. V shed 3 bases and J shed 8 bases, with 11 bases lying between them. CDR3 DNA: TGCAGCGTTGACCGACAAGGGGATGAGCAGTTCTTC. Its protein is CSVDRQGDEQFF.

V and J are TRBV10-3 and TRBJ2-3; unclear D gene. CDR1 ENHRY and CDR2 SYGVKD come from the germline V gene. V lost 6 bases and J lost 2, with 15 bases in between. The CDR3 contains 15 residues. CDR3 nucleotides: TGTGCCATCAGGCCCACCAGCGTACTCACAGATACGCAGTATTTT. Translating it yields CAIRPTSVLTDTQYF.

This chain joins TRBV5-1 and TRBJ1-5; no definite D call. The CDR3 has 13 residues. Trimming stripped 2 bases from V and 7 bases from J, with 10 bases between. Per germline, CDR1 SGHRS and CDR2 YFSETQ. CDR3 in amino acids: CASSFSGRQPQHF. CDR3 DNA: TGCGCCAGCAGCTTTTCGGGGAGGCAGCCCCAGCATTTT.

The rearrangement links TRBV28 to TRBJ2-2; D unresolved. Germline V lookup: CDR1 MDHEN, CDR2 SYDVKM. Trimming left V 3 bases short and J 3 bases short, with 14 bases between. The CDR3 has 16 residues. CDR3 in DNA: TGTGCCAGCAGTTTTAGGAGACCAACTCACACCGGGGAGCTGTTTTTT. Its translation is CASSFRRPTHTGELFF.

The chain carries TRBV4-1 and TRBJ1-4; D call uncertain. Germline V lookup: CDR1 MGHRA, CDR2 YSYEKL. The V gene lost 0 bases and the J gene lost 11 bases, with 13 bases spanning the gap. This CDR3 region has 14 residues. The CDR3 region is CASSQDRLRQKLFF. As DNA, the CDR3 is TGCGCCAGCAGCCAAGATCGACTGAGGCAGAAACTGTTTTTT.

CDR3 bases: TGCGCCAGCAGCGCCGGGAGGTCGAACACCGGGGAGCTGTTTTTT. Translating it yields CASSAGRSNTGELFF. The chain is built from TRBV5-1 and TRBJ2-2; 7 bases map to TRBD2. J lost 0 bases, V lost 4 bases, and 3 bases had no gene match. The CDR3 has 15 amino acids. Germline CDR1 and CDR2: SGHRS and YFSETQ.

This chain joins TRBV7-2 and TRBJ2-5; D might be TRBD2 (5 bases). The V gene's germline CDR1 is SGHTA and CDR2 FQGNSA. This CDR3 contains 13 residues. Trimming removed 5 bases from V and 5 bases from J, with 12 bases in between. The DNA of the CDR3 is TGTGCCAGCAGCCCCTTTTGGAGGGAGACCCAGTACTTC. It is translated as CASSPFWRETQYF.

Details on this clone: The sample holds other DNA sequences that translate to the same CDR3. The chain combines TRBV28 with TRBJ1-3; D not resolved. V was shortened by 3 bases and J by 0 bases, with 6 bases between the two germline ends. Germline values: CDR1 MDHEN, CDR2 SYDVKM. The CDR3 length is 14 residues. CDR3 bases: TGTGCCAGCAGTTTCCGCGGCTCTGGAAACACCATATATTTT. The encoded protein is CASSFRGSGNTIYF.

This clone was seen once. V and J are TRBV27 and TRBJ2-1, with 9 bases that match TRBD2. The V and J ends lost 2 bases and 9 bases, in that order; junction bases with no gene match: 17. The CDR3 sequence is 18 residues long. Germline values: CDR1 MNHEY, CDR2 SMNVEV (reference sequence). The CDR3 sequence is CASSLRGASGTRSGEQFF. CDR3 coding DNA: TGTGCCAGCAGTTTACGTGGGGCTAGCGGGACCCGCTCCGGTGAGCAGTTCTTC.

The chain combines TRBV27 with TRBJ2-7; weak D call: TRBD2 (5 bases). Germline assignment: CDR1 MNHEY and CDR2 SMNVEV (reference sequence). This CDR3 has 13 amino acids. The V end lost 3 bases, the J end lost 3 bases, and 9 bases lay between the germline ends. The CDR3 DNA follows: TGTGCCAGCAGTTTCTCAGGAGGCTACGAGCAGTACTTC. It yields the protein CASSFSGGYEQYF.

The CDR3 protein is CASSYSEVSTDTQYF. The CDR3 DNA reads TGTGCCAGCAGTTACTCAGAGGTTAGCACAGATACGCAGTATTTT. J is TRBJ2-3 and V is TRBV6-5; D remains ambiguous. The CDR3 loop spans 15 amino acids. The germline V gene has CDR1 MNHEY and CDR2 SVGAGI. V shed 0 bases and J shed 0 bases, with 7 bases lying between them.

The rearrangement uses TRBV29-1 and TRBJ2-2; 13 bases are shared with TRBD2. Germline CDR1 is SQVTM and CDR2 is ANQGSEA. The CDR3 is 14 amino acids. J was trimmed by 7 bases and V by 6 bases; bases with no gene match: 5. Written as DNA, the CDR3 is TGCAGCGTAGTGGGACTAGCGGGGCGCGGGGAGCTGTTTTTT. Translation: CSVVGLAGRGELFF.

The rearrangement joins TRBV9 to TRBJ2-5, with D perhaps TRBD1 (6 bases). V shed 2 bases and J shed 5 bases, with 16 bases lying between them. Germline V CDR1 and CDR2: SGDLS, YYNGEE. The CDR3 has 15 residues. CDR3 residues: CASSVTGQSAETQYF. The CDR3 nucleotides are TGTGCCAGCAGCGTGACAGGACAGTCGGCGGAGACCCAGTACTTC.